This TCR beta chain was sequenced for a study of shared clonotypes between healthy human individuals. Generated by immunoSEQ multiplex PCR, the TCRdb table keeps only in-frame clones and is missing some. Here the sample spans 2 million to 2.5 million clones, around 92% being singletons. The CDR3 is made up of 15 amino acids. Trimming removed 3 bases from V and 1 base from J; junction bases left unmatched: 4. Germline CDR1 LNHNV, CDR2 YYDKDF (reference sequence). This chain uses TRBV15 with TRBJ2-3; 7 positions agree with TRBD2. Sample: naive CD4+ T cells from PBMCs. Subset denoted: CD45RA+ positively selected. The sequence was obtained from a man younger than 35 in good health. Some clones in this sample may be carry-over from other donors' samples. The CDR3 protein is CATSRREPGTDTQYF. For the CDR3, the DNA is TGTGCCACCAGCAGGCGGGAGCCTGGCACAGATACGCAGTATTTT.